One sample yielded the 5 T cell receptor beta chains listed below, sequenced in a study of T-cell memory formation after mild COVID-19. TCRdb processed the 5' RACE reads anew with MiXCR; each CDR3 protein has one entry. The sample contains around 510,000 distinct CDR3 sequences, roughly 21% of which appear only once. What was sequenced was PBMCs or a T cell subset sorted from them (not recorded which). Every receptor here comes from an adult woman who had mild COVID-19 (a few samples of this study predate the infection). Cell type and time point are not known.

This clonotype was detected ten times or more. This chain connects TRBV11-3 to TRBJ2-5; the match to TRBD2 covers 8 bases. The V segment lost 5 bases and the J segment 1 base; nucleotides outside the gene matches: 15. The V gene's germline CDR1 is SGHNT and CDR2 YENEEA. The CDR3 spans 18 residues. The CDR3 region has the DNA TGTGCCAGCAGCCTCACGACTCGGGGGGGGCCAGCCCAAGAGACCCAGTACTTC. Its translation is CASSLTTRGGPAQETQYF.

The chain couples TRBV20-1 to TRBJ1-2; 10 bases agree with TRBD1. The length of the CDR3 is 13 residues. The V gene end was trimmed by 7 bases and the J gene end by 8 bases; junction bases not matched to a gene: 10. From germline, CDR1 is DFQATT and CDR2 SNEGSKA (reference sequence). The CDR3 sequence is CSGGTGVLRGYTF. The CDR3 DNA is TGCAGTGGCGGGACAGGGGTCCTTAGGGGCTACACCTTC.

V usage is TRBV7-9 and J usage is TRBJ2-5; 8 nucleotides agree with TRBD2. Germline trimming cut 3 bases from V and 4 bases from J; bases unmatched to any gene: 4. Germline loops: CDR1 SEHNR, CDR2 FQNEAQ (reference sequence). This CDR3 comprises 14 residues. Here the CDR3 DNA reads TGTGCCAGCAGCTTCCCCGGGAGGGGAGAGACCCAGTACTTC. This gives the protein CASSFPGRGETQYF.

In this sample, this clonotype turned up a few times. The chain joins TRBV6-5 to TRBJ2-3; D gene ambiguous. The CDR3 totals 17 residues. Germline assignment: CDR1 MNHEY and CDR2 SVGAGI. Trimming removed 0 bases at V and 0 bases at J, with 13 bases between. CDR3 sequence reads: CASSYSFGVPSTDTQYF. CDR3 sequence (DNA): TGTGCCAGCAGTTACTCGTTTGGGGTCCCTAGCACAGATACGCAGTATTTT.

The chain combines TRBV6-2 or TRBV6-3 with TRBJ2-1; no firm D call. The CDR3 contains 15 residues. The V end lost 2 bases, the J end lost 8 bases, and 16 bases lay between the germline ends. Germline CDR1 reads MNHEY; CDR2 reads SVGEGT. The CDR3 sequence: CASSYSRWSGDEQFF. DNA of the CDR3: TGTGCCAGCAGTTACAGTCGGTGGAGTGGGGATGAGCAGTTCTTC.